Listed below are T cell receptor beta chains from one sample, sequenced in a study of radiation and T cells in renal cell carcinoma. Clones were sequenced by immunoSEQ multiplex PCR, and TCRdb holds only the in-frame ones, with some missing. Of roughly 130,000 clones in the sample, approximately 78% were seen once. The sequenced sample was blood, obtained from a patient whose treatment included radiotherapy and nephrectomy. The receptors derive from a woman aged 55-70 years with renal cell carcinoma. Each CDR3 is given without its conserved first and last residue. The order of the fields is V gene, J gene, D gene, CDR3 protein. The D gene is left open where the match is weak.

TRBV5-4	TRBJ2-3	TRBD2	ASSSRGSGGTSTDTQY
TRBV9	TRBJ2-3	.	ASSVSVGPSTDTQY
TRBV5-1	TRBJ1-2	.	ASSTGQTYGYT
TRBV6-6	TRBJ1-2	.	ATWNYGYT
TRBV2	TRBJ2-1	TRBD1	ASSVLDRGNEQF
TRBV19	TRBJ2-5	.	ASSMNGELGETQY
TRBV7-3	TRBJ2-4	.	ASSPTIGGRGIQY
TRBV7-3	TRBJ2-3	TRBD2	ASSLIAGVIDTQY
TRBV27	TRBJ2-1	TRBD2	ASSLRGGHNEQF
TRBV10-3	TRBJ2-7	TRBD1	AISSGQGSEQY
TRBV5-1	TRBJ1-1	.	ASSSGTSFEAF
TRBV9	TRBJ1-1	.	ASGEMNTEAF
TRBV5-1	TRBJ1-3	TRBD1	ASSGRTGDGNTIY
TRBV5-1	TRBJ1-2	TRBD1	ASSLYLAGQGNYGYT
TRBV6-5	TRBJ2-7	.	ASSSSVSRYEQY
TRBV10-3	TRBJ2-7	.	AISDAEYEQY
TRBV21-1	TRBJ2-3	.	ARGRPSGIADTQY
TRBV18	TRBJ1-2	.	ASSKEESPDGYT
TRBV11-2	TRBJ1-3	TRBD1	ASSLGQGGNTIY
TRBV18	TRBJ1-2	.	ASSPPEYYGYT
TRBV6-1	TRBJ2-7	TRBD1	ASSGTGPYEQY
TRBV6-1	TRBJ1-2	.	ASTRLNYGYT
TRBV10-3	TRBJ2-1	.	AISESPQRNEQF
TRBV2	TRBJ2-1	.	ASTALSSYNEQF
TRBV6-6	TRBJ2-7	.	ASSASDRPYEQY
TRBV27	TRBJ2-7	.	ASSLSGRGWIEQY
TRBV27	TRBJ1-2	TRBD1	ASSFRDSLFPRYT
TRBV5-6	TRBJ2-1	.	ASSSMGKQF
TRBV4-1	TRBJ1-2	TRBD1	ASSQARDSAYYGYT
TRBV6-1	TRBJ1-2	TRBD1	ASGTGGRGVDGYT
TRBV11-1	TRBJ1-2	.	ASSFNTNYGYT
TRBV28	TRBJ1-1	.	ASSLGAEAF
TRBV5-4	TRBJ2-3	TRBD1	ASSPGQGRGLTQY
TRBV7-9	TRBJ1-1	.	ASSLGVGVGEAF
TRBV6-5	TRBJ1-1	.	ASRSRDGNTEAF
TRBV2	TRBJ1-6	TRBD1	ASSADRGENSPLH
TRBV9	TRBJ1-3	.	ASSVGGNRGSGNTIY
TRBV7-3	TRBJ1-6	.	ASSLRGRDNSPLH
TRBV7-2	TRBJ2-7	.	ASSASRQVTSYEQY
TRBV2	TRBJ1-3	.	ASVPFSGNTIY
TRBV10-3	TRBJ1-5	TRBD1	AIRGTGGQPQH
TRBV6-6	TRBJ1-6	.	ASKDDFSSPLH
TRBV6-6	TRBJ1-2	.	ASSYSPAVYGYT
TRBV5-1	TRBJ2-7	.	ASSFSPTGSYEQY
TRBV5-8	TRBJ2-4	TRBD1	ASSLEQGAQNIQY
TRBV5-1	TRBJ1-1	.	ASSTRYSGSPNTEAF